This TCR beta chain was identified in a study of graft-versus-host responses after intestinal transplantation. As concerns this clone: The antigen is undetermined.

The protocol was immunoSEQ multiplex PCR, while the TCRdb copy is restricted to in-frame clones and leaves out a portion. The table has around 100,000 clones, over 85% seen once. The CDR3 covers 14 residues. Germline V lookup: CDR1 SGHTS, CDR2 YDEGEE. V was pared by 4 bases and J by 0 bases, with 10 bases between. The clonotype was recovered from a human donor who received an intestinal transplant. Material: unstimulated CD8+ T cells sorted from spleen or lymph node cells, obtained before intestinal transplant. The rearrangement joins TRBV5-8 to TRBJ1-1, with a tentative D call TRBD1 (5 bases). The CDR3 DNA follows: TGTGCCAGCAGCCTGGGGGGTCTGAACACTGAAGCTTTCTTT. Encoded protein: CASSLGGLNTEAFF.